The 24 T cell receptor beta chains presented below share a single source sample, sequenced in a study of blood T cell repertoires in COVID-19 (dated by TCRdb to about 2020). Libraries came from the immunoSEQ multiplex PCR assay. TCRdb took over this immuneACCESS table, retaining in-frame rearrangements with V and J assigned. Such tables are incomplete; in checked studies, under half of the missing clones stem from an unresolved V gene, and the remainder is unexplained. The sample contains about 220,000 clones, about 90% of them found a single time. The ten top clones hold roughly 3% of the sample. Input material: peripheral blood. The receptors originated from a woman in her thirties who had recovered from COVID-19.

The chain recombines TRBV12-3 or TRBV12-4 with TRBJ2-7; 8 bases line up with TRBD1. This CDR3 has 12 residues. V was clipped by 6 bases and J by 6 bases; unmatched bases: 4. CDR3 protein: CASRGDRSEQYF. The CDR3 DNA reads TGTGCCAGCAGAGGGGACAGGAGCGAGCAGTACTTC.

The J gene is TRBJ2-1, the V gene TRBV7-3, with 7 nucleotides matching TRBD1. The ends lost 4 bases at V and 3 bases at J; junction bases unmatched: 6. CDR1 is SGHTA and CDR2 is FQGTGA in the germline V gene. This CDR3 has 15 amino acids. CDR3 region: CASSSRTGLYNEQFF. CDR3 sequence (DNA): TGTGCCAGCAGCTCCCGGACAGGACTCTACAATGAGCAGTTCTTC.

CDR3 sequence (DNA): TGTGCCAGCAGCTTAGTCTCGTCGTATGGCTACACCTTC. Amino acids: CASSLVSSYGYTF. The V and J genes are TRBV7-9 and TRBJ1-2; D remains ambiguous. The CDR3 loop spans 13 amino acids. V was trimmed by 1 base and J by 5 bases, leaving 8 bases between them. CDR1 and CDR2 from the germline V gene are SEHNR and FQNEAQ (reference sequence).

This CDR3 reads CASGTLGVQNRAASYEQYF. The DNA of the CDR3 is TGTGCTAGTGGAACTCTCGGGGTCCAAAACCGGGCCGCCTCCTACGAGCAGTACTTC. The chain joins TRBV12-5 to TRBJ2-7; D perhaps matches TRBD2 (5 bases). From germline, CDR1 is LGHNT and CDR2 FRNRAP. V lost 6 bases and J lost 0, with 27 bases in between. The CDR3 loop spans 19 amino acids.

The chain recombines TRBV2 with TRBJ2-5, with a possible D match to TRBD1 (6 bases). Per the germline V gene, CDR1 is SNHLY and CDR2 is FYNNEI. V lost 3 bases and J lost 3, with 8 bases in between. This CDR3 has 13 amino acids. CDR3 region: CASSDRDKETQYF. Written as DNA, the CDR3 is TGTGCCAGCAGTGACCGGGACAAAGAGACCCAGTACTTC.

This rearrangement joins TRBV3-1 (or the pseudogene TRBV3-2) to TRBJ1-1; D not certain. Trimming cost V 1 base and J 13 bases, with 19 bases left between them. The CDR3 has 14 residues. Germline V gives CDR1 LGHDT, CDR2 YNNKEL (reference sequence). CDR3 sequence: CASSQGVAIHRGFF. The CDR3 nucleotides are TGTGCCAGCAGCCAAGGCGTGGCAATCCACCGGGGTTTCTTT.

This CDR3 is CASSGRGEDTEAFF. In DNA, the CDR3 is TGTGCCAGCAGCGGGAGGGGGGAAGACACTGAAGCTTTCTTT. This sequence joins TRBV7-9 and TRBJ1-1; possible D gene TRBD1, 6 bases. V shed 5 bases and J shed 3 bases, with 13 bases lying between them. The CDR3 has 14 amino acids. CDR1 is SEHNR and CDR2 is FQNEAQ in the germline V gene (reference sequence).

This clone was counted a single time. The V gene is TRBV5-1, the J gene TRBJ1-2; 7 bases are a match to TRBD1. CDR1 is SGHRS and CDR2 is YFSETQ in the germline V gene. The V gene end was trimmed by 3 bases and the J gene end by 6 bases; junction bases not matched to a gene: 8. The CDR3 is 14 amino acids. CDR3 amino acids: CASSSIGGGDGYTF. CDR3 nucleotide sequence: TGCGCCAGCAGCTCAATAGGGGGCGGAGATGGCTACACCTTC.

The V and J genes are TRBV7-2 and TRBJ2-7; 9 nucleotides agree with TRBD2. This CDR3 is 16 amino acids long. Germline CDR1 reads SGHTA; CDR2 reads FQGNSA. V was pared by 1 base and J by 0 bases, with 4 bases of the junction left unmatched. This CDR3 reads CASSLGRGGSSYEQYF. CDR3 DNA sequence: TGTGCCAGCAGCTTAGGGCGGGGGGGGAGCTCCTACGAGCAGTACTTC.

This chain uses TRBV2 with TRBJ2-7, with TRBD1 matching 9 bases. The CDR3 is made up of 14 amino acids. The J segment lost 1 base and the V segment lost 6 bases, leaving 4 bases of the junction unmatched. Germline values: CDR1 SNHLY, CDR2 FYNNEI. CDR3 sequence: CASRAGQGSYEQYF. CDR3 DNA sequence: TGTGCCAGCAGAGCTGGACAGGGGTCCTACGAGCAGTACTTC.

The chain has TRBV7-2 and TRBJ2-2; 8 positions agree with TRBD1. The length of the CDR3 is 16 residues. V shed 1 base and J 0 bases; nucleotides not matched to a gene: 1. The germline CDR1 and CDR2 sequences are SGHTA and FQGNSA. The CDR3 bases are TGTGCCAGCAGCTTAGTACAGGGGGCGAACACCGGGGAGCTGTTTTTT. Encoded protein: CASSLVQGANTGELFF. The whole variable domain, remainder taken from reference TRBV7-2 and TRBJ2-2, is GAGVSQSPSNKVTEKGKDVELRCDPISGHTALYWYRQSLGQGLEFLIYFQGNSAPDKSGLPSDRFSAERTGGSVSTLTIQRTQQEDSAVYLCASSLVQGANTGELFFGEGSRLTVL.

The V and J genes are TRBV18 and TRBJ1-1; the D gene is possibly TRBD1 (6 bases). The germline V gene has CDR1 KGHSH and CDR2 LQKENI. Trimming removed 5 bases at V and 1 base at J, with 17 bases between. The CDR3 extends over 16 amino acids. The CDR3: CASSGNRVGANTEAFF. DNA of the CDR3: TGTGCCAGCTCAGGGAACAGGGTGGGCGCGAACACTGAAGCTTTCTTT. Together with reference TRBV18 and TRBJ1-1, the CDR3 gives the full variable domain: NAGVMQNPRHLVRRRGQEARLRCSPMKGHSHVYWYRQLPEEGLKFMVYLQKENIIDESGMPKERFSAEFPKEGPSILRIQQVVRGDSAAYFCASSGNRVGANTEAFFGQGTRLTVV.

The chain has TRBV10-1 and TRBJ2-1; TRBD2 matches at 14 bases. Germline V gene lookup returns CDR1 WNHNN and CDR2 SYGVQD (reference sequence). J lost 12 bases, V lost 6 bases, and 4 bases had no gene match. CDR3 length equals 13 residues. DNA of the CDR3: TGCGCCAGCAGCCGCGGGACTAGCGGGGGGCAGTTCTTC. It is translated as CASSRGTSGGQFF.

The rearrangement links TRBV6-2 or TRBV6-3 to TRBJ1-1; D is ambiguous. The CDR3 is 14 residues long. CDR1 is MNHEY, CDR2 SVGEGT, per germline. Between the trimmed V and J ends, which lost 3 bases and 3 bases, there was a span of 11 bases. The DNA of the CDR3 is TGTGCCAGCAGTTATTACTCCTCCGACACTGAAGCTTTCTTT. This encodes CASSYYSSDTEAFF.

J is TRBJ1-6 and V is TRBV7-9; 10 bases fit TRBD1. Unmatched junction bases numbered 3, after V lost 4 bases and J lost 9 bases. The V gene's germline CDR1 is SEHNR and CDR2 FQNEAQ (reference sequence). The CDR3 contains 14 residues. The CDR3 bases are TGTGCCAGCAGCTGGACAGGGGGAGGTTCACCCCTCCACTTT. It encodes CASSWTGGGSPLHF.

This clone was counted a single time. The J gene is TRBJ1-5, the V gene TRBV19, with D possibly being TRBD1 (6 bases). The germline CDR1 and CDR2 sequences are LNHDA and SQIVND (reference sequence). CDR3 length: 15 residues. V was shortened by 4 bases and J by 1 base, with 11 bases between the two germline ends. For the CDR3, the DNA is TGTGCCAGTAGTAGAACTGGACAGAGCAATCAGCCCCAGCATTTT. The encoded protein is CASSRTGQSNQPQHF.

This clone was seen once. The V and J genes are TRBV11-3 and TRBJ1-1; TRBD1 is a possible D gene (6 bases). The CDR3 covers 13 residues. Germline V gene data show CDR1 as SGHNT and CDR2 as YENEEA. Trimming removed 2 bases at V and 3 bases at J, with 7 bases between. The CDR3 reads CASSLSGDTEAFF. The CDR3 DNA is TGTGCCAGCAGCTTATCAGGGGACACTGAAGCTTTCTTT.

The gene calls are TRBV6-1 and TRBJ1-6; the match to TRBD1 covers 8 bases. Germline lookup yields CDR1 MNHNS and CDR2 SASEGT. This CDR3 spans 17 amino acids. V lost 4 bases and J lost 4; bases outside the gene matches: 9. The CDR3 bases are TGTGCCAGCAGTGTTTTAGGGACAGGTTCATATAATTCACCCCTCCACTTT. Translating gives CASSVLGTGSYNSPLHF.

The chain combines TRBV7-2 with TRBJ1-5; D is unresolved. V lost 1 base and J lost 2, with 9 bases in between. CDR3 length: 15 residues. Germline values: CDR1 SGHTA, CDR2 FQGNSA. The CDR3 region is CASSLGRSGNQPQHF. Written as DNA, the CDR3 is TGTGCCAGCAGCTTAGGAAGATCGGGCAATCAGCCCCAGCATTTT.

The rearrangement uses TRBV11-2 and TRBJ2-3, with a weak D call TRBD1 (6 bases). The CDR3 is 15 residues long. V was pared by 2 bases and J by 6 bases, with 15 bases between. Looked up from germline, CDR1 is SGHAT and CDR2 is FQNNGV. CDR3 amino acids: CASSLYGGAGDTQYF. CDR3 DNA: TGTGCCAGCAGCTTATATGGGGGCGCCGGGGATACGCAGTATTTT.

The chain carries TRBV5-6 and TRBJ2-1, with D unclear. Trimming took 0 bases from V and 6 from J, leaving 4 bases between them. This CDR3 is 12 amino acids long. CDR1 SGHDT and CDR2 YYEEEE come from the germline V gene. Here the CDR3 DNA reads TGTGCCAGCAGCTTGGCCATCAATGAGCAGTTCTTC. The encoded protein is CASSLAINEQFF.

CDR3 region: CASSSSSTATNEKLFF. In DNA form, the CDR3 reads TGTGCCAGCAGCTCAAGCTCCACCGCAACTAATGAAAAACTGTTTTTT. This chain joins TRBV7-8 and TRBJ1-4, with D unresolved. Germline V gene lookup returns CDR1 SGHVS and CDR2 FQNEAQ. The CDR3 has 16 amino acids. With 4 bases removed from V and 0 bases from J, the gap between germline ends came to 12 bases. The full variable domain, with the rest looked up from reference TRBV7-8 and TRBJ1-4, is GAGVSQSPRYKVAKRGQDVALRCDPISGHVSLFWYQQALGQGPEFLTYFQNEAQLDKSGLPSDRFFAERPEGSVSTLKIQRTQQEDSAVYLCASSSSSTATNEKLFFGSGTQLSVL.

CDR3 bases: TGTGCCAGCAGCTTAGCGTTGCAAGGGGGTAAAGAGACCCAGTACTTC. Residues: CASSLALQGGKETQYF. J is TRBJ2-5 and V is TRBV7-8; D is perhaps TRBD1 (6 bases). CDR3 length: 16 residues. Germline CDR1 is SGHVS and CDR2 is FQNEAQ. Trimming took 0 bases from V and 3 from J, leaving 14 bases between them.

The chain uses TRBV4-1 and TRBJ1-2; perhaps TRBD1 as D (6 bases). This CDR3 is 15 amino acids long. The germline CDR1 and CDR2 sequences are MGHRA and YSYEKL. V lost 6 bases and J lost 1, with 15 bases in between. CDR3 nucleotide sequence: TGCGCCAGCAGAGCTCCCGGACAGATTAACTATGGCTACACCTTC. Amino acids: CASRAPGQINYGYTF.